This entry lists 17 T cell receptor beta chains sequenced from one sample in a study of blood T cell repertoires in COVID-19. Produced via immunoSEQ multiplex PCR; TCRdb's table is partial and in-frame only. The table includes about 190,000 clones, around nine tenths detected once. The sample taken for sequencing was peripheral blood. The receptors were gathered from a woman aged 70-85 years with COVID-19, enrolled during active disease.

The CDR3 coding sequence is TGTGCCACCAGTGACGGCAGGATTAGCAATCAGCCCCAGCATTTT. This sequence encodes CATSDGRISNQPQHF. The V gene is TRBV24-1, the J gene TRBJ1-5; no clear D. This CDR3 has 15 residues. In germline, CDR1 is KGHDR, CDR2 SFDVKD. The V gene lost 4 bases and the J gene lost 0 bases, with 9 bases spanning the gap.

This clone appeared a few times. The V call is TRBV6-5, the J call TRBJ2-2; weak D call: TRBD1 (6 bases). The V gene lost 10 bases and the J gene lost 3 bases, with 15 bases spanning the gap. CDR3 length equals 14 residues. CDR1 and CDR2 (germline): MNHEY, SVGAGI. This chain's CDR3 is CAISEAGDTGELFF. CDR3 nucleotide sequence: TGTGCCATTTCGGAGGCAGGGGACACCGGGGAGCTGTTTTTT.

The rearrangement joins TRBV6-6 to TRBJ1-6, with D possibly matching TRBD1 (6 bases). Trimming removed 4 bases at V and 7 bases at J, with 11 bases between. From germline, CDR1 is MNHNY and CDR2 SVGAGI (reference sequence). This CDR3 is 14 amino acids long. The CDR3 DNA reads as TGTGCCAGCAGTTTAATAACAGGGAATTCACCCCTCCACTTT. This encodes CASSLITGNSPLHF.

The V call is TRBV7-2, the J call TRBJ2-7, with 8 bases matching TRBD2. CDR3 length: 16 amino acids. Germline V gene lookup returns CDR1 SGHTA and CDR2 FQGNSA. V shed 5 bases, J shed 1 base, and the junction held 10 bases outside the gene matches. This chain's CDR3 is CASSLGRGARSYEQYF. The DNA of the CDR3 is TGTGCCAGCAGCCTGGGGCGGGGGGCCAGGTCCTACGAGCAGTACTTC.

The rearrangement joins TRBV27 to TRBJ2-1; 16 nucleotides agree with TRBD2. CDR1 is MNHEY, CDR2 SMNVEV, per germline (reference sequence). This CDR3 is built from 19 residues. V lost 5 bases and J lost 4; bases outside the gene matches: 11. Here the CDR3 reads CASSPLPGTSGRDYNEQFF. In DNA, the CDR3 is TGTGCCAGCAGTCCCCTCCCCGGGACTAGCGGGAGGGATTACAATGAGCAGTTCTTC.

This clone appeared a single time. The CDR3 spells CASSLSGTSGGQETQYF. In DNA, the CDR3 is TGTGCCAGCAGCTTATCAGGGACTAGCGGGGGGCAAGAGACCCAGTACTTC. The V call is TRBV7-2, the J call TRBJ2-5; TRBD2 matches 15 bases. The trim removed 2 bases at V and 2 bases at J, leaving 3 bases unmatched. In germline, CDR1 is SGHTA, CDR2 FQGNSA. The CDR3 covers 17 residues. The full variable domain, its missing parts supplied by reference TRBV7-2 and TRBJ2-5, is GAGVSQSPSNKVTEKGKDVELRCDPISGHTALYWYRQSLGQGLEFLIYFQGNSAPDKSGLPSDRFSAERTGGSVSTLTIQRTQQEDSAVYLCASSLSGTSGGQETQYFGPGTRLLVL.

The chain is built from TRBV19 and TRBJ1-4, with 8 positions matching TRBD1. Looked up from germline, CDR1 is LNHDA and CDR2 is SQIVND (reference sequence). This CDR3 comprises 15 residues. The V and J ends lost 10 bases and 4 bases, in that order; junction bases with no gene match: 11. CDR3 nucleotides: TGTGCCACTACCCAGGTGGGACAGGATAATGAAAAACTGTTTTTT. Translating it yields CATTQVGQDNEKLFF.

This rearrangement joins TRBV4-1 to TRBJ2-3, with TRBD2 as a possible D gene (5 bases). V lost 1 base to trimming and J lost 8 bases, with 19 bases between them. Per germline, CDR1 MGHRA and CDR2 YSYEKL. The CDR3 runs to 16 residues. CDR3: CASSQGLDFQRPTQYF. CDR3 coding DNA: TGCGCCAGCAGCCAAGGCTTGGATTTCCAGCGGCCTACGCAGTATTTT.

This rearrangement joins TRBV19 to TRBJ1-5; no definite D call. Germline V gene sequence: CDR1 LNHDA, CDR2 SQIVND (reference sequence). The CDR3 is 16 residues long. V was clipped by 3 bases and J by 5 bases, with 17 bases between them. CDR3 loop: CASSMAGIQRDQPQHF. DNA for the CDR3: TGTGCCAGTAGTATGGCCGGGATCCAGAGGGATCAGCCCCAGCATTTT.

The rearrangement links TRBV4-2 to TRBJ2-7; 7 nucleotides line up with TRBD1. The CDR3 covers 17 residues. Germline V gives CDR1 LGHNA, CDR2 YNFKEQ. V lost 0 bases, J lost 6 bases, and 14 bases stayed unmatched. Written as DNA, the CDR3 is TGTGCCAGCAGCCAAGATGGGGCAGGGGGTTCGAGCGGCGAGCAGTACTTC. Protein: CASSQDGAGGSSGEQYF.

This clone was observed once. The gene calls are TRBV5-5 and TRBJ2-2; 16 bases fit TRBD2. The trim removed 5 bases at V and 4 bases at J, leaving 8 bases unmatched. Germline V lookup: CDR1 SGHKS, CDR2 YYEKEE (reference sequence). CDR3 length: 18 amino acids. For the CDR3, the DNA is TGTGCCAGCAGTGCCGGGACTAGCGGGAGGGCGGGCACCGGGGAGCTGTTTTTT. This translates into CASSAGTSGRAGTGELFF.

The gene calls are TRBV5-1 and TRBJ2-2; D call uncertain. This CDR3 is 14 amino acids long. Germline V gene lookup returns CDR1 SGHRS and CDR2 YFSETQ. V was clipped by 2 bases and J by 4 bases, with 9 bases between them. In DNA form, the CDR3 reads TGCGCCAGCAGCTTATCCCCTTCCACCGGGGAGCTGTTTTTT. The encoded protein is CASSLSPSTGELFF.

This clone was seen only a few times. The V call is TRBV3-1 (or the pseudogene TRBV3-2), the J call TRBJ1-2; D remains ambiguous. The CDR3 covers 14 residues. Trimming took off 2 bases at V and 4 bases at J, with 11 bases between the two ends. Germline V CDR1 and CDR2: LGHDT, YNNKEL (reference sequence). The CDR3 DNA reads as TGTGCCAGCAGCCAAAGGACTGACCTCTATGGCTACACCTTC. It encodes CASSQRTDLYGYTF.

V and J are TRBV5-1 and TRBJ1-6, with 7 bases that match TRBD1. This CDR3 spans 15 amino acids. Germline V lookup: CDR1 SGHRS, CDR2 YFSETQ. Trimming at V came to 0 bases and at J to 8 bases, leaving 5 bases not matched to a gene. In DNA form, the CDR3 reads TGCGCCAGCAGCTTGGAGGGACAGAAATATTCACCCCTCCACTTT. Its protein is CASSLEGQKYSPLHF.

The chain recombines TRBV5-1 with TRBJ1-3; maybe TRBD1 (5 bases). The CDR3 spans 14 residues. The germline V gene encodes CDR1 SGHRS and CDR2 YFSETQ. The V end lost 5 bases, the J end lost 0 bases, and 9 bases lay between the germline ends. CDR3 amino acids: CASSSDSSGNTIYF. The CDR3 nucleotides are TGCGCCAGCAGTTCCGACAGCTCTGGAAACACCATATATTTT.

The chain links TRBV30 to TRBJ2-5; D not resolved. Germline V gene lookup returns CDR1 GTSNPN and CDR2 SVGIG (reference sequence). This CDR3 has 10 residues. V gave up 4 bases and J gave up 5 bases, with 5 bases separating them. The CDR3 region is CAWMQETQYF. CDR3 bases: TGTGCCTGGATGCAGGAGACCCAGTACTTC.

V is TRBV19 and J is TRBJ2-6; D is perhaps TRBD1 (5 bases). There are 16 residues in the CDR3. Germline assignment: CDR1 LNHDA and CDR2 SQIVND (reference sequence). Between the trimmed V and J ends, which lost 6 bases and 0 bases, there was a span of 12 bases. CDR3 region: CASSPDSVSGANVLTF. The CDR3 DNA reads TGTGCCAGTAGCCCTGACAGTGTCTCTGGGGCCAACGTCCTGACTTTC.